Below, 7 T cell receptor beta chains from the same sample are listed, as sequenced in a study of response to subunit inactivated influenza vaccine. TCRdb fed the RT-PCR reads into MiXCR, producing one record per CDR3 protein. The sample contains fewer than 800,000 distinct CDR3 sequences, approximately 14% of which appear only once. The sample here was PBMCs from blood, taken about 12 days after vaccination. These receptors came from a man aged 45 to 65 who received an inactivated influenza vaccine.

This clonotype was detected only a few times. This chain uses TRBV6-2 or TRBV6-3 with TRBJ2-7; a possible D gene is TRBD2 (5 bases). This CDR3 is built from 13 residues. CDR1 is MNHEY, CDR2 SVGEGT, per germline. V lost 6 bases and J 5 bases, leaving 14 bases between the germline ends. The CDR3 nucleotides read TGTGCCAGCAGGGGATGGGGAGAGGACGAGCAGTACTTC. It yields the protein CASRGWGEDEQYF.

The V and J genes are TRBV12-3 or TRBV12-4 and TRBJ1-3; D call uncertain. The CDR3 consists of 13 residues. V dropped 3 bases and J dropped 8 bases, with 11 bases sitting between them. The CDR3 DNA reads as TGTGCCAGCAGTTTTTCCCTCCCAGACACCATATATTTT. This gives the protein CASSFSLPDTIYF.

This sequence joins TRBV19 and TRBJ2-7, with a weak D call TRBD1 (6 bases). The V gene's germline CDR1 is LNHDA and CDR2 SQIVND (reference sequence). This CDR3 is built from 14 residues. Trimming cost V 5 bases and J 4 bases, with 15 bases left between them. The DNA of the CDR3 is TGTGCCAGTAGTCCAACAGGGATACCATACGAGCAGTACTTC. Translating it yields CASSPTGIPYEQYF.

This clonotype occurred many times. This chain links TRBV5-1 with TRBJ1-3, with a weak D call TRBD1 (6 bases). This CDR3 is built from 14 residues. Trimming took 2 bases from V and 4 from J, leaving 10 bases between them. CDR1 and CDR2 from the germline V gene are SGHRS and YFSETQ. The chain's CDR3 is CASSLGQYGNTIYF. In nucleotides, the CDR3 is TGCGCCAGCAGCTTAGGACAGTACGGAAACACCATATATTTT.

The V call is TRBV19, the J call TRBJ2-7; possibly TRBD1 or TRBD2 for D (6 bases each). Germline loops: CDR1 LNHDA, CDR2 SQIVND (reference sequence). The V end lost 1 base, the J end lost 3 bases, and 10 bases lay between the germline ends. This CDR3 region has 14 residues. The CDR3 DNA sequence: TGTGCCAGTAGTATAGGCGGAGGGGGCTACGAGCAGTACTTC. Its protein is CASSIGGGGYEQYF.

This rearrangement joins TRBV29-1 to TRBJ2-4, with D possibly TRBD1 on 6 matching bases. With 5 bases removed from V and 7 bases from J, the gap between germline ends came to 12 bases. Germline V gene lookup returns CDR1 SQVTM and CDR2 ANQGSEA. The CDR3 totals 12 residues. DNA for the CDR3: TGCAGCGTTCGTACTACAGGGAACATTCAGTACTTC. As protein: CSVRTTGNIQYF.

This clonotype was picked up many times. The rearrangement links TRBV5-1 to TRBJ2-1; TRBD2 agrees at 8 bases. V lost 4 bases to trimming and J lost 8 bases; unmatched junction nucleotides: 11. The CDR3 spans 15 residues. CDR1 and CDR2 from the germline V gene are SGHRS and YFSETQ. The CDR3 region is CASSPHQRESYEQFF. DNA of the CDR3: TGCGCCAGCAGCCCCCACCAGCGGGAGTCGTATGAGCAGTTCTTC.